What follows are 15 T cell receptor beta chains derived from one specimen sequenced in a study of T cell repertoires in cytomegalovirus infection. TCRdb re-called the reads through MiXCR, storing one row per CDR3 protein. Of 350,000 to 450,000 distinct CDR3 sequences in the sample, about a sixth are singletons; the top ten hold around 8.6%. Sequencing was done on a sample of PBMCs. The receptors originated from a human donor in good health (CMV status not recorded). Some clones in this sample may be carry-over from other donors' samples.

This clonotype was detected ten times or more. The rearrangement joins TRBV19 to TRBJ2-2, with a possible D match to TRBD1 (6 bases). V dropped 3 bases and J dropped 3 bases, with 11 bases sitting between them. Germline V CDR1 and CDR2: LNHDA, SQIVND (reference sequence). The CDR3 length is 15 residues. The CDR3 region is CASSMNRAHTGELFF. The CDR3 nucleotides are TGTGCCAGTAGTATGAACAGGGCCCACACCGGGGAGCTGTTTTTT.

The chain employs TRBV15 and TRBJ1-4; possible D gene TRBD1, 5 bases. The CDR3 has 20 residues. V lost 0 bases and J lost 0, with 20 bases in between. Looked up from germline, CDR1 is LNHNV and CDR2 is YYDKDF (reference sequence). This chain's CDR3 is CATSRDHPKGWRTTNEKLFF. As DNA, the CDR3 is TGTGCCACCAGCAGAGATCACCCCAAGGGGTGGAGGACAACTAATGAAAAACTGTTTTTT. The whole variable domain, remainder taken from reference TRBV15 and TRBJ1-4, is DAMVIQNPRYQVTQFGKPVTLSCSQTLNHNVMYWYQQKSSQAPKLLFHYYDKDFNNEADTPDNFQSRRPNTSFCFLDIRSPGLGDTAMYLCATSRDHPKGWRTTNEKLFFGSGTQLSVL.

This clonotype was counted at least ten times. The gene calls are TRBV5-5 and TRBJ2-1, with a weak D call TRBD2 (5 bases). Germline V gene data show CDR1 as SGHKS and CDR2 as YYEKEE (reference sequence). Between the trimmed V and J ends, which lost 0 bases and 9 bases, there was a span of 13 bases. The CDR3 runs to 14 residues. The CDR3 sequence: CASSLGGVVGEQFF. CDR3 nucleotide sequence: TGTGCCAGCAGCTTGGGGGGAGTAGTTGGTGAGCAGTTCTTC.

This clonotype was seen more than once but under ten times. The J gene is TRBJ2-1, the V gene TRBV27; D gene ambiguous. This CDR3 comprises 16 residues. Germline CDR1 MNHEY, CDR2 SMNVEV (reference sequence). V was clipped by 4 bases and J by 0 bases, with 13 bases between them. The CDR3 DNA reads as TGTGCCAGCAGTTACGTTCCACTCAGCTCCTACAATGAGCAGTTCTTC. Translating gives CASSYVPLSSYNEQFF.

This chain connects TRBV7-2 to TRBJ2-7, with D tentatively TRBD2 (6 bases). The CDR3 runs 13 residues. V was clipped by 0 bases and J by 9 bases, with 12 bases between them. Germline CDR1 SGHTA, CDR2 FQGNSA. The CDR3 region is CASSLALWGVQYF. DNA of the CDR3: TGTGCCAGCAGCTTAGCGCTTTGGGGGGTGCAGTACTTC.

Of note for this clonotype: It may be a read error: a sequence one base away is much more abundant. The chain joins TRBV4-1 to TRBJ1-4, with D tentatively TRBD1 (6 bases). Germline loops: CDR1 MGHRA, CDR2 YSYEKL. Trimming took 4 bases from V and 8 from J, leaving 20 bases between them. The length of the CDR3 is 16 residues. CDR3 loop: CASSRLEQGSWEKLFF. CDR3 DNA: TGCGCCAGCAGCCGGCTCGAACAGGGTAGTTGGGAAAAACTGTTTTTT.

V is TRBV27 and J is TRBJ2-7; either TRBD1 or TRBD2 may supply D (5 bases each). The CDR3 extends over 16 amino acids. With 8 bases removed from V and 2 bases from J, the gap between germline ends came to 22 bases. Looked up from germline, CDR1 is MNHEY and CDR2 is SMNVEV (reference sequence). The CDR3 sequence is CASLPPWDPPAYEQYF. CDR3 DNA: TGTGCCAGCCTTCCCCCCTGGGACCCCCCAGCCTACGAGCAGTACTTC.

The chain links TRBV6-6 to TRBJ2-7; TRBD2 matches at 10 bases. Germline assignment: CDR1 MNHNY and CDR2 SVGAGI (reference sequence). The CDR3 is 16 amino acids. V shed 6 bases, J shed 6 bases, and the junction held 14 bases outside the gene matches. In nucleotides, the CDR3 is TGTGCCAGCAGGGGGACTGAGCGGGAGGGCCCCCGCGAGCAGTACTTC. As protein: CASRGTEREGPREQYF.

In this sample, this clonotype turned up a few times. V gene TRBV20-1 combines with J gene TRBJ2-7, with TRBD1 identical over 10 bases. The V gene end was trimmed by 7 bases and the J gene end by 1 base; junction bases not matched to a gene: 7. From germline, CDR1 is DFQATT and CDR2 SNEGSKA (reference sequence). The length of the CDR3 is 14 residues. The CDR3 DNA reads as TGCAGTGGGGAGGACAGGGGGGGATCCTACGAGCAGTACTTC. Translation gives CSGEDRGGSYEQYF.

J is TRBJ2-2 and V is TRBV7-2; D may correspond to TRBD1 or TRBD2 (5 bases each). The CDR3 contains 14 residues. With 1 base removed from V and 7 bases from J, the gap between germline ends came to 10 bases. Germline loops: CDR1 SGHTA, CDR2 FQGNSA. The CDR3 sequence is CASSLVGGSGELFF. Here the CDR3 DNA reads TGTGCCAGCAGCTTAGTTGGGGGAAGCGGGGAGCTGTTTTTT.

The chain links TRBV6-6 to TRBJ2-4; 7 nucleotides match TRBD2. CDR3 length equals 13 residues. Germline-derived CDR1 and CDR2 are MNHNY and SVGAGI (reference sequence). Trimming removed 8 bases from V and 6 bases from J; junction bases left unmatched: 7. CDR3 nucleotides: TGTGCCAGCGGCGGGGGAAGAGCAAACATTCAGTACTTC. Its translation is CASGGGRANIQYF.

About this clonotype itself: Just one base apart from a much larger clone, this may be a read error. The gene calls are TRBV7-2 and TRBJ1-5, with unresolved D. CDR3 length: 14 amino acids. The germline gives CDR1 SGHTA, CDR2 FQGNSA. The CDR3 loop reads CASSLFGRNQLQHF. CDR3 bases: TGTGCCAGCAGCTTGTTTGGCCGCAATCAGCTCCAGCATTTT.

The chain is built from TRBV10-2 and TRBJ2-3, with TRBD2 as a possible D gene (6 bases). V was cut by 6 bases and J by 3 bases, with 19 bases left in between. Germline CDR1 is WSHSY and CDR2 is SAAADI. The CDR3 covers 16 residues. CDR3 protein: CASRSLPGEGTDTQYF. The CDR3, as DNA: TGCGCCAGCAGGAGCTTACCGGGGGAAGGAACAGATACGCAGTATTTT.

The chain employs TRBV4-1 and TRBJ2-2; D unresolved. Germline assignment: CDR1 MGHRA and CDR2 YSYEKL. The CDR3 is 15 amino acids. Trimming took off 1 base at V and 3 bases at J, with 9 bases between the two ends. CDR3 coding DNA: TGCGCCAGCAGCCAAGTTAACTATCACACCGGGGAGCTGTTTTTT. Its protein is CASSQVNYHTGELFF.

V and J are TRBV18 and TRBJ2-6; D unresolved. Looked up from germline, CDR1 is KGHSH and CDR2 is LQKENI. V was cut by 3 bases and J by 4 bases, with 10 bases left in between. CDR3 length: 15 amino acids. Here the CDR3 reads CASSPSVSGANVLTF. The CDR3, as DNA: TGTGCCAGCTCACCCAGCGTCTCGGGGGCCAACGTCCTGACTTTC.